This record concerns one T cell receptor beta chain sequence. Its target is not known. These data come from a study of T cell responses to AZD1222 COVID-19 vaccine. Sequencing was performed with immunoSEQ multiplex PCR; in TCRdb, only in-frame clones are kept and a portion is missing. The data show about 170,000 clones, with approximately 90% seen just once and roughly 0.98% held by the top ten. This CDR3 contains 15 residues. Germline V gene lookup returns CDR1 MNHEY and CDR2 SVGAGI. Deletions cut 6 bases from V and 1 base from J, with 15 bases between. General study points: CD4 TCRs associated with vaccination spanned spike, dominating at 160-218 and 743-854. Repertoire samples came only from after the peak T cell response. Within unmutated variant regions lay the reported targets of nearly half of spike-specific TCRs. Clonal diversity may have been underestimated in mostly white British donors.

Sequenced here: peripheral blood, sampled 28 days after the second AZD1222 dose. The rearrangement uses TRBV6-5 and TRBJ1-2; D remains unclear. The clonotype was recovered from an adult who received the AZD1222 COVID-19 vaccine. The CDR3 DNA reads as TGTGCCAGCAGGGACGGGAACGGATTTAACTATGGCTACACCTTC. Translated, it gives CASRDGNGFNYGYTF.